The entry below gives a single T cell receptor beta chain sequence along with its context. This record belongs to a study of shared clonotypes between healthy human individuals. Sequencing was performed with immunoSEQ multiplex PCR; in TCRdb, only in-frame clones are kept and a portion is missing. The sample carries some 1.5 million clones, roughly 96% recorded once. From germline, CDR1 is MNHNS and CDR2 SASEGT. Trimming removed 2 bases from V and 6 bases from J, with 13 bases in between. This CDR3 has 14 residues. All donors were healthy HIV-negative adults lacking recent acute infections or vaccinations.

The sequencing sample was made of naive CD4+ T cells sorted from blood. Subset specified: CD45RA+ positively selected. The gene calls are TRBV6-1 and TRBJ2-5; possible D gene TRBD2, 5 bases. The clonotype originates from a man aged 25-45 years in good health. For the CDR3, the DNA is TGTGCCAGCAGTGAATTCGGGGTTGGGAAGACCCAGTACTTC. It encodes CASSEFGVGKTQYF.